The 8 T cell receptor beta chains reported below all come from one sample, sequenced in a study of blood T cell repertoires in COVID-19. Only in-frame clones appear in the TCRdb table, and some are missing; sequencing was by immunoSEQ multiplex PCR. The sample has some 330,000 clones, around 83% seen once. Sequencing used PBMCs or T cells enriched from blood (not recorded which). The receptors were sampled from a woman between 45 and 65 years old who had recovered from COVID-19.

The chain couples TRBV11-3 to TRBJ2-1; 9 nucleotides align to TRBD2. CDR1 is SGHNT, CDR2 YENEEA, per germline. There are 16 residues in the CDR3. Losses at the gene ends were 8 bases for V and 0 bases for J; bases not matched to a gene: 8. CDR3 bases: TGTGCCAGCTCCAAGGGCGGGGGGGCCTCCTACAATGAGCAGTTCTTC. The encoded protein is CASSKGGGASYNEQFF. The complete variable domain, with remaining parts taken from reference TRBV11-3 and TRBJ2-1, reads EAGVVQSPRYKIIEKKQPVAFWCNPISGHNTLYWYLQNLGQGPELLIRYENEEAVDDSQLPKDRFSAERLKGVDSTLKIQPAELGDSAVYLCASSKGGGASYNEQFFGPGTRLTVL.

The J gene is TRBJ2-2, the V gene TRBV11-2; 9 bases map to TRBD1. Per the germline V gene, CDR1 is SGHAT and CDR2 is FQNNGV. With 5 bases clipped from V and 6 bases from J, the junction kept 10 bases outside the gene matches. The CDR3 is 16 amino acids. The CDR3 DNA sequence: TGTGCCAGCAGCCGCAGGACAGGGGTTTCGTCCGGGGAGCTGTTTTTT. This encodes CASSRRTGVSSGELFF.

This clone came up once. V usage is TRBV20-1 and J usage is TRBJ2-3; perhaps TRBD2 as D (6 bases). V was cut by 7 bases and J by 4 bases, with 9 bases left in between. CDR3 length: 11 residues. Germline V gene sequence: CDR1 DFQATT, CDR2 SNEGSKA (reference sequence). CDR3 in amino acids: CSGAGPDTQYF. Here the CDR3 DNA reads TGCAGTGGGGCGGGGCCAGATACGCAGTATTTT.

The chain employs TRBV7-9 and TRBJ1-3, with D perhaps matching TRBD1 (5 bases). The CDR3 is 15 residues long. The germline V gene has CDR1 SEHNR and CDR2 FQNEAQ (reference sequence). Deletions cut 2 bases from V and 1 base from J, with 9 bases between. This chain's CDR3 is CASSLLKGSGNTIYF. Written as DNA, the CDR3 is TGTGCCAGCAGCTTATTGAAGGGGTCTGGAAACACCATATATTTT.

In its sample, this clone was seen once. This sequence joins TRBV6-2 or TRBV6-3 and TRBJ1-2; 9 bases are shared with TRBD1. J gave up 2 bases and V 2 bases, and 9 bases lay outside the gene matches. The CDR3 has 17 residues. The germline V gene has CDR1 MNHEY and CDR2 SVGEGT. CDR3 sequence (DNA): TGTGCCAGCAGTTACGCTGCGGGACAGGGCCTCAACTATGGCTACACCTTC. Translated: CASSYAAGQGLNYGYTF.

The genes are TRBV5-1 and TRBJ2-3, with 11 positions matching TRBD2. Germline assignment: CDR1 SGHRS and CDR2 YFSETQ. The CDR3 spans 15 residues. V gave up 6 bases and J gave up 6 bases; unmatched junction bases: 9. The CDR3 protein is CASTHSGGASDTQYF. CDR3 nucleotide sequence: TGCGCCAGCACCCATAGCGGGGGGGCAAGTGATACGCAGTATTTT.

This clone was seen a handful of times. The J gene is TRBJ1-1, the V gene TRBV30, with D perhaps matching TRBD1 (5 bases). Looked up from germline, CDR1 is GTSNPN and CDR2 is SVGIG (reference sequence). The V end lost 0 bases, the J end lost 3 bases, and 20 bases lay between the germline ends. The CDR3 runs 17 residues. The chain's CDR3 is CAWSVVRPGRWDTEAFF. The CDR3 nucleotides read TGTGCCTGGAGTGTAGTTAGGCCAGGGCGGTGGGACACTGAAGCTTTCTTT.

The CDR3 protein is CAISGGRGNMNTEAFF. Here the CDR3 DNA reads TGTGCCATCAGCGGCGGCAGGGGGAACATGAACACTGAAGCTTTCTTT. This sequence joins TRBV10-3 and TRBJ1-1; 7 nucleotides line up with TRBD1. CDR1 and CDR2 from the germline V gene are ENHRY and SYGVKD. CDR3 length: 16 amino acids. The J segment lost 0 bases and the V segment lost 6 bases, leaving 10 bases of the junction unmatched.